This entry lists 6 T cell receptor beta chains sequenced from one sample in a study of T cells in Graves' hyperthyroidism and ophthalmopathy. Researchers amplified the TCR beta CDR3 regions from RNA transcripts. When the TCR CDR3 underwent first-round RT-PCR, the HTBI primer set was used. TCRdb reanalysed the multiplex PCR reads using MiXCR and keeps one entry per CDR3 protein. The table lists about 640,000 distinct CDR3 sequences, more than 20% of them singletons, with over 30% in the top ten. Sequences were obtained from blood. The source is a man aged 25-40 years with Graves' ophthalmopathy.

The genes are TRBV6-2 or TRBV6-3 and TRBJ1-6; TRBD1 might be the D (6 bases). The CDR3 has 13 amino acids. V gave up 8 bases and J gave up 7 bases, with 12 bases separating them. Germline-derived CDR1 and CDR2 are MNHEY and SVGEGT. DNA of the CDR3: TGTGCCAGCTGGGGGGCGATGAATTCACCCCTCCACTTT. Amino acids: CASWGAMNSPLHF.

The rearrangement joins TRBV7-2 to TRBJ2-1; 15 bases line up with TRBD2. This CDR3 has 18 residues. V gave up 5 bases and J gave up 6 bases; unmatched junction bases: 11. From germline, CDR1 is SGHTA and CDR2 FQGNSA. CDR3 in DNA: TGTGCCAGCAGCCGCGGGACTAGCGGGAGGAGAATAGGCAATGAGCAGTTCTTC. It is translated as CASSRGTSGRRIGNEQFF.

V is TRBV27 and J is TRBJ2-1; 10 bases fit TRBD2. The CDR3 covers 14 residues. CDR1 is MNHEY, CDR2 SMNVEV, per germline (reference sequence). V was clipped by 4 bases and J by 8 bases; unmatched bases: 5. CDR3 DNA: TGTGCCAGCAGTTCCAGAGCGGGAGGGGATGAGCAGTTCTTC. Translating it yields CASSSRAGGDEQFF.

This clonotype was counted at least ten times. The chain links TRBV5-1 to TRBJ2-7; TRBD2 is a possible D gene (7 bases). Germline CDR1 is SGHRS and CDR2 is YFSETQ. With 1 base removed from V and 2 bases from J, the gap between germline ends came to 16 bases. The length of the CDR3 is 16 residues. DNA for the CDR3: TGCGCCAGCAGCTTGATGGGGGGGCAGGCTACCTACGAGCAGTACTTC. Translated: CASSLMGGQATYEQYF. Combining the CDR3 with reference TRBV5-1 and TRBJ2-7 gives the whole variable domain KAGVTQTPRYLIKTRGQQVTLSCSPISGHRSVSWYQQTPGQGLQFLFEYFSETQRNKGNFPGRFSGRQFSNSRSEMNVSTLELGDSALYLCASSLMGGQATYEQYFGPGTRLTVT.

The chain combines TRBV20-1 with TRBJ2-1; no clear D. Per germline, CDR1 DFQATT and CDR2 SNEGSKA (reference sequence). V lost 0 bases to trimming and J lost 7 bases, with 16 bases between them. CDR3 length: 15 amino acids. The CDR3, as DNA: TGCAGTGCTAGAGATTCTTCGGCAGTTCGAAATGAGCAGTTCTTC. Protein product: CSARDSSAVRNEQFF.

This clonotype was detected only a few times. The V and J genes are TRBV27 and TRBJ2-7; 8 bases map to TRBD2. Unmatched junction bases numbered 8, after V lost 3 bases and J lost 4 bases. Germline loops: CDR1 MNHEY, CDR2 SMNVEV (reference sequence). This CDR3 is built from 15 residues. The CDR3, as DNA: TGTGCCAGCAGTTTCGGGAGCGGGAGTGGTTACGAGCAGTACTTC. Encoded protein: CASSFGSGSGYEQYF.